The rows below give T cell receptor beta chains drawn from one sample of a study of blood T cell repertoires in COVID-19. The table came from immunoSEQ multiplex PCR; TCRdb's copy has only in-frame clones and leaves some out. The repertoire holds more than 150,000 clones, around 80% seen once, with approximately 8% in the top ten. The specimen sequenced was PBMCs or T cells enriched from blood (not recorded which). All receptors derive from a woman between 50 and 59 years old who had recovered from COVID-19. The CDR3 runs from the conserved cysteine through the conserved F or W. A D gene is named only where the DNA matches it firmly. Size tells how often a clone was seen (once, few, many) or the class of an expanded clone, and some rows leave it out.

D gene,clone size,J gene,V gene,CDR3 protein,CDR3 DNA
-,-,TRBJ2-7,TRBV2,CASKLRGASYEQYF,TGTGCCAGCAAGCTCAGGGGGGCCTCCTACGAGCAGTACTTC
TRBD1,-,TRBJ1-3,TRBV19,CASSMTGGLGNTIYF,TGTGCCAGTAGTATGACAGGGGGACTTGGAAACACCATATATTTT
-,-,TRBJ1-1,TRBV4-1,CASSQVVNLDREAFF,TGCGCCAGCAGCCAAGTTGTAAATCTTGACAGGGAAGCTTTCTTT
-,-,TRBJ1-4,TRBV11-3,CASSPRGGTSEKLFF,TGTGCCAGCAGCCCTCGGGGAGGAACAAGTGAAAAACTGTTTTTT
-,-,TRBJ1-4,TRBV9,CASSREGNEKLFF,TGTGCCAGCAGTCGAGAGGGTAATGAAAAACTGTTTTTT
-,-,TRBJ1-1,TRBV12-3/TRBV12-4,CASSFRGGTEAFF,TGTGCCAGCAGTTTTCGAGGGGGCACTGAAGCTTTCTTT
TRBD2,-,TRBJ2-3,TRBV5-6,CASSRLAGVTDTQYF,TGTGCCAGCAGCCGACTAGCGGGGGTCACAGATACGCAGTATTTT
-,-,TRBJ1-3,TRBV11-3,CASSLVYSSGNTIYF,TGTGCCAGCAGCTTAGTGTACAGCTCTGGAAACACCATATATTTT
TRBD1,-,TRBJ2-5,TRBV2,CASRQGFPQETQYF,TGTGCCAGCAGACAGGGGTTCCCCCAAGAGACCCAGTACTTC
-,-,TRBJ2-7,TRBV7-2,CASSLNAGPYEQYF,TGTGCCAGCAGCTTAAATGCGGGGCCCTACGAGCAGTACTTC
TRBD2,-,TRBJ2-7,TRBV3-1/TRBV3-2,CASSQDFGTSGSGLYF,TGTGCCAGCAGCCAAGACTTCGGGACTAGCGGGAGTGGTCTGTACTTC
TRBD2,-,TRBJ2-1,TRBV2,CASAPEVAGNEQFF,TGTGCCAGCGCGCCCGAAGTAGCGGGCAATGAGCAGTTCTTC
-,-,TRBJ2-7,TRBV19,CASSTEPGLTYEQYF,TGTGCCAGTAGTACCGAACCTGGACTGACCTACGAGCAGTACTTC
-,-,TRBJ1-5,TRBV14,CASSQAGFGQPQHF,TGTGCCAGCAGCCAAGCAGGTTTTGGGCAGCCCCAGCATTTT
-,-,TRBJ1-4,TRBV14,CASRSREGEKLFF,TGTGCCAGCCGGTCCCGGGAGGGGGAAAAACTGTTTTTT
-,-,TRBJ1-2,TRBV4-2,CASSQVHGDYGYTF,TGTGCCAGCAGCCAAGTACACGGAGATTATGGCTACACCTTC
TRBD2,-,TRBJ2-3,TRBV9,CASSAGLVLPGGTDTQYF,TGTGCCAGCAGCGCCGGACTAGTCCTCCCCGGGGGCACAGATACGCAGTATTTT
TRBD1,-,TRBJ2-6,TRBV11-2,CASSRRGDRGLTGANVLTF,TGTGCCAGCAGCCGCCGGGGGGACAGGGGGCTAACAGGGGCCAACGTCCTGACTTTC
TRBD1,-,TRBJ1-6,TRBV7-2,CASSLALDRGSPLHF,TGTGCCAGCAGCCTCGCCTTGGACAGGGGATCACCCCTCCACTTT
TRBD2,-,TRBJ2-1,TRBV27,CASIDSGSSYNEQFF,TGTGCCAGCATTGATAGCGGGAGTTCCTACAATGAGCAGTTCTTC
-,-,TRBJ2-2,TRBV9,CASSPPGLNTGELFF,TGTGCCAGCAGCCCACCGGGACTCAACACCGGGGAGCTGTTTTTT
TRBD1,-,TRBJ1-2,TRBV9,CASSEGQAPFYGYTF,TGTGCCAGCAGCGAAGGACAGGCCCCCTTCTATGGCTACACCTTC
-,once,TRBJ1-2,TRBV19,CASSFDRNYGYTF,TGTGCCAGTAGTTTTGACAGGAACTATGGCTACACCTTC
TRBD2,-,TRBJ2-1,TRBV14,CASSQGTSGGGEQFF,TGTGCCAGCAGCCAGGGCACTAGCGGGGGTGGTGAGCAGTTCTTC
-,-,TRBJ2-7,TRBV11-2,CASSLVGVEQYF,TGTGCCAGCAGCTTAGTCGGGGTCGAGCAGTACTTC
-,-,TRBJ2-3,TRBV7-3,CASSLLGEAGKRHTQYF,TGTGCCAGCAGCTTATTAGGAGAGGCCGGGAAGCGCCATACGCAGTATTTT
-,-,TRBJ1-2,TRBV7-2,CASSLVIAGSYGYTF,TGTGCCAGCAGCTTAGTTATAGCAGGGTCCTATGGCTACACCTTC
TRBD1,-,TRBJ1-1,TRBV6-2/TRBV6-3,CASSYTGGRPLNTEAFF,TGTGCCAGCAGTTACACAGGGGGCCGACCCTTAAACACTGAAGCTTTCTTT
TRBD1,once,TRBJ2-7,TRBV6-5,CASSYSTGVNGYEQYF,TGTGCCAGCAGTTACTCGACAGGGGTGAATGGCTACGAGCAGTACTTC
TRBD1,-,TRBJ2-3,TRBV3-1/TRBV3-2,CASSMTGLSTDTQYF,TGTGCCAGCAGCATGACAGGGTTGAGCACAGATACGCAGTATTTT
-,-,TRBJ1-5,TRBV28,CASSFGQTTLPQHF,TGTGCCAGCAGTTTCGGTCAGACTACTTTGCCCCAGCATTTT
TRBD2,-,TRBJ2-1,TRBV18,CASSPQGTSVHEQFF,TGTGCCAGCTCACCACAAGGGACTAGCGTACATGAGCAGTTCTTC
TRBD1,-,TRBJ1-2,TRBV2,CASSEGPRGPYGYTF,TGTGCCAGCAGTGAAGGTCCTAGGGGGCCGTATGGCTACACCTTC
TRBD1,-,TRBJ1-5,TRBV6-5,CASRPGQGLNQPQHF,TGTGCCAGCAGGCCGGGACAGGGCCTCAATCAGCCCCAGCATTTT
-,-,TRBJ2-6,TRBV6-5,CASLTQARANVLTF,TGTGCCAGTTTAACTCAGGCCCGGGCCAACGTCCTGACTTTC
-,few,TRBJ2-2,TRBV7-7,CASSPSWLPLAGELFF,TGTGCTAGCAGCCCGTCGTGGCTTCCCCTCGCCGGGGAGCTGTTTTTT
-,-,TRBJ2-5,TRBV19,CASSLLVRETQYF,TGTGCCAGTAGTTTACTAGTCCGGGAGACCCAGTACTTC
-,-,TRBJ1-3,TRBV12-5,CASGLITGASGNTIYF,TGTGCTAGTGGCCTCATAACGGGAGCCTCTGGAAACACCATATATTTT
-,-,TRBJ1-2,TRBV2,CASSGHRVENYGYTF,TGTGCCAGCAGTGGACACAGGGTCGAAAACTATGGCTACACCTTC
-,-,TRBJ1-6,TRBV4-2,CASREEPSYNSPLHF,TGTGCCAGCAGGGAGGAGCCCTCCTATAATTCACCCCTCCACTTT
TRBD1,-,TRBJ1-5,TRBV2,CATQGVLGNQPQHF,TGTGCCACTCAGGGGGTGCTGGGCAATCAGCCCCAGCATTTT
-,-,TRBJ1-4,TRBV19,CASRDRQATNEKLFF,TGTGCCAGTAGAGACCGACAGGCAACTAATGAAAAACTGTTTTTT
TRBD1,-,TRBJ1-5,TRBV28,CASSPPDRVKGQPQHF,TGTGCCAGCAGTCCCCCGGACAGGGTAAAGGGTCAGCCCCAGCATTTT
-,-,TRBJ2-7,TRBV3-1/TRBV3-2,CASSRGLSSYEQYF,TGTGCCAGCAGCCGCGGACTGAGCTCCTACGAGCAGTACTTC
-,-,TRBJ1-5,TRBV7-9,CASSLAGGAGQPQHF,TGTGCCAGCAGCTTAGCCGGGGGGGCTGGGCAGCCCCAGCATTTT
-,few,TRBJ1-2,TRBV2,CASRGGFSYGYTF,TGTGCCAGCAGAGGGGGTTTTTCCTATGGCTACACCTTC
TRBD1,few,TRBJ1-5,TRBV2,CASSEFDRGLGQPQHF,TGTGCCAGCAGTGAATTCGACAGGGGGCTAGGGCAGCCCCAGCATTTT
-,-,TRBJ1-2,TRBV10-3,CAISESMGQLPRYTF,TGTGCCATCAGTGAGTCGATGGGCCAGCTCCCCCGCTACACCTTC
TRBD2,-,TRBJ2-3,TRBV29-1,CSVHPLGLAGITDTQYF,TGCAGCGTTCACCCCTTGGGACTAGCGGGAATTACAGATACGCAGTATTTT
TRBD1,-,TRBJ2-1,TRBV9,CASSVQPGQGGNEQFF,TGTGCCAGCAGCGTCCAGCCGGGACAGGGTGGGAATGAGCAGTTCTTC
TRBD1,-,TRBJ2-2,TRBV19,CASSIRRDRLNTGELFF,TGTGCCAGTAGTATTCGCCGGGACAGGCTAAACACCGGGGAGCTGTTTTTT
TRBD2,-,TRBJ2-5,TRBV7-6,CASSLGTSGGAISETQYF,TGTGCCAGCAGCTTAGGGACTAGCGGGGGGGCGATTTCCGAGACCCAGTACTTC
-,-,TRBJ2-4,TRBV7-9,CASSPPLWGRAKNIQYF,TGTGCCAGCAGCCCCCCCCTTTGGGGCAGAGCCAAAAACATTCAGTACTTC
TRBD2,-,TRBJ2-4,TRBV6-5,CASSLVAGSIQYF,TGTGCCAGCAGTCTCGTAGCGGGGAGCATTCAGTACTTC
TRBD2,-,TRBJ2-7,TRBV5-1,CASSLLAGDYEQYF,TGCGCCAGCAGCTTACTAGCGGGGGACTACGAGCAGTACTTC
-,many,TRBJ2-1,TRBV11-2,CASSLGLNNEQFF,TGTGCCAGCAGCCTGGGACTCAACAATGAGCAGTTCTTC
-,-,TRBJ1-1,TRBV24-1,CATNSRAFF,TGTGCCACCAACTCTCGGGCTTTCTTT